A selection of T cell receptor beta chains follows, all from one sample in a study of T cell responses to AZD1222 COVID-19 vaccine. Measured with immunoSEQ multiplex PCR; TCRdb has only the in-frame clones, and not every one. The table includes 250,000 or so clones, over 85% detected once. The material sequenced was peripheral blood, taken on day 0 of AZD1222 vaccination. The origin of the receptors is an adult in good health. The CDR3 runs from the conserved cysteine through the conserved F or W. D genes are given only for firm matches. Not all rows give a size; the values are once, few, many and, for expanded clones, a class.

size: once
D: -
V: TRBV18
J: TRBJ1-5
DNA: TGTGCCAGCTCACCACAGGAGAATCAGCCCCAGCATTTT
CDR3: CASSPQENQPQHF

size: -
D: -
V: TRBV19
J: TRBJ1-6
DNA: -
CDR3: CAGDSVPVARETGGILASPLHF

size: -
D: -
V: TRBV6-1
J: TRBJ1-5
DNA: TGTGCCAGCAGTGACCAGGGTTCCCAGCATTTT
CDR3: CASSDQGSQHF

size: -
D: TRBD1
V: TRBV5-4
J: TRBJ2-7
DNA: TGTGCCAGCAGCCGCCCCGGGACAGAAGCCTACGAGCAGTACTTC
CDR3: CASSRPGTEAYEQYF

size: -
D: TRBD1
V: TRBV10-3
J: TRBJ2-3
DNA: TGTGCCATCAGTAATCCGGGACAGGGAACAGATACGCAGTATTTT
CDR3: CAISNPGQGTDTQYF

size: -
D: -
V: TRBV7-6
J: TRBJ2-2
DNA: TGTGCCAGCAGACCCTCCCCTCAGAACACCGGGGAGCTGTTTTTT
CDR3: CASRPSPQNTGELFF

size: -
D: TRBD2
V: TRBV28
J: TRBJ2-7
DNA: TGTGCCAGCAGCCCCCCGACTAGCGGGAGGCACGAGCAGTACTTC
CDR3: CASSPPTSGRHEQYF

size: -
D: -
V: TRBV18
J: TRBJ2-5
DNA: TGTGCCAGCTCACCCGGACAGCAAGAGACCCAGTACTTC
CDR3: CASSPGQQETQYF

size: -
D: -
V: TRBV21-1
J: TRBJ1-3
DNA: TGTGCCAGCAGCAAAGGACGGAGGCAGGGGGTTCACACCATATATTTT
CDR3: CASSKGRRQGVHTIYF

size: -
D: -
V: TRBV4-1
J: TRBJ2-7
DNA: TGCGCCAGCAGCCAAGGGGAAACTGGGAACTACGAGCAGTACTTC
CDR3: CASSQGETGNYEQYF

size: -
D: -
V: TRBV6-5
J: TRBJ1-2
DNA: TGTGCCAGCATGTCCGGGGCAGGGCATGGCTACACCTTC
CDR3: CASMSGAGHGYTF

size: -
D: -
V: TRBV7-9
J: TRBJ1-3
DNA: TGTGCCAGCAGCTTAGCCCCAAAACGCCAGGAATATTTT
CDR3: CASSLAPKRQEYF

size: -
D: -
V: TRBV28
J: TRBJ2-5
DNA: TGTGCCAGCAGTCTCGTACAGGTTTTTCACTTC
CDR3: CASSLVQVFHF

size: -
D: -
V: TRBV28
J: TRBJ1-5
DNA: TGTGCCAGCAGTCCCGAATGGCGGGGCAATCAGCCCCAGCATTTT
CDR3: CASSPEWRGNQPQHF

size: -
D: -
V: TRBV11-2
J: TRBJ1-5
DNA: TGTGCCAGCAGCTTGAGCGGCCAGCAGGATCAGCCCCAGCATTTT
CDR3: CASSLSGQQDQPQHF

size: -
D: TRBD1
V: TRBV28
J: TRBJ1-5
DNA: TGTGCCAGCAGTCCGTGGGACAGACCCAATCAGCCCCAGCATTTT
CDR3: CASSPWDRPNQPQHF

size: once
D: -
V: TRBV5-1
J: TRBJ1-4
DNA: TGCGCCAGCAATCGGGGGGACTCAACTAATGAAAAACTGTTTTTT
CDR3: CASNRGDSTNEKLFF

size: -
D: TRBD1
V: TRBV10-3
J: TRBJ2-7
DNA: TGTGCCATCAGTGAGTGGGGCAGGGGGACCTACGAGCAGTACTTC
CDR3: CAISEWGRGTYEQYF

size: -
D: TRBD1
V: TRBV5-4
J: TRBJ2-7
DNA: TGTGCCAGCAGCTTCCGGGACAGGGGTTACGAGCAGTACTTC
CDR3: CASSFRDRGYEQYF

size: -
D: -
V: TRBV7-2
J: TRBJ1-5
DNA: TGTGCCAGCAGCCCCTACGGGGTTGTTCAGCCCCAGCATTTT
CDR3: CASSPYGVVQPQHF

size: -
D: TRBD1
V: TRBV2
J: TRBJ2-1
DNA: TGTGCCACCGGACAGGATACCTACAATGAGCAGTTCTTC
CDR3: CATGQDTYNEQFF

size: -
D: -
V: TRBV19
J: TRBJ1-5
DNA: TGTGCCAGTAGTATTCTCCGGGGAGGCAATCAGCCCCAGCATTTT
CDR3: CASSILRGGNQPQHF

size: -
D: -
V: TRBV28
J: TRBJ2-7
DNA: TGTGCCAGCAGCCCCGGGAACTACGAGCAGTACTTC
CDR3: CASSPGNYEQYF

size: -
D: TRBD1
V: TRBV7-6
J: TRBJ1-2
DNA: TGTGCCAGCAGCTTAGCGGGGACAGGGGGCTATGGCTACACCTTC
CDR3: CASSLAGTGGYGYTF

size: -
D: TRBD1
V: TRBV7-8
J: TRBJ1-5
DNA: TGTGCCAGCAGCTTGGGACAGTCCATTTCGCCCCAGCATTTT
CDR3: CASSLGQSISPQHF

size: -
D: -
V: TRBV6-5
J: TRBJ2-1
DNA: TGTGCCAGCTCCTACTCAGGGAATGAGCAGTTCTTC
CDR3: CASSYSGNEQFF

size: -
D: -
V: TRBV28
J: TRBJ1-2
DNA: TGTGCCAGCAGCGGGGAGGGGGGCAGCTACACCTTC
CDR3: CASSGEGGSYTF

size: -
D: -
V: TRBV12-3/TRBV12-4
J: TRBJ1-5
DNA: TGTGCCAGCAGCCAGGTGAGCAATCAGCCCCAGCATTTT
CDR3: CASSQVSNQPQHF

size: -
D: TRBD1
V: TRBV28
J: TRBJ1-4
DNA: TGTGCCAGCAGTTCCCCCGGGACAGGGACTAATGAAAAACTGTTTTTT
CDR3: CASSSPGTGTNEKLFF

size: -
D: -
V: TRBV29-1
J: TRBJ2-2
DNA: TGCAGCGCCCTCGGGGGTGCCGGGGAGCTGTTTTTT
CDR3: CSALGGAGELFF

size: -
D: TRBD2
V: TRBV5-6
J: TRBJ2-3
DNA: TGTGCCAGCAGCTGGTGGCGGGAGGGCACAGATACGCAGTATTTT
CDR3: CASSWWREGTDTQYF

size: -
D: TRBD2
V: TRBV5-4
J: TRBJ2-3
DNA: TGTGCCAGCAGCTTGGAGCTAGCGGGTGATACGCAGTATTTT
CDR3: CASSLELAGDTQYF